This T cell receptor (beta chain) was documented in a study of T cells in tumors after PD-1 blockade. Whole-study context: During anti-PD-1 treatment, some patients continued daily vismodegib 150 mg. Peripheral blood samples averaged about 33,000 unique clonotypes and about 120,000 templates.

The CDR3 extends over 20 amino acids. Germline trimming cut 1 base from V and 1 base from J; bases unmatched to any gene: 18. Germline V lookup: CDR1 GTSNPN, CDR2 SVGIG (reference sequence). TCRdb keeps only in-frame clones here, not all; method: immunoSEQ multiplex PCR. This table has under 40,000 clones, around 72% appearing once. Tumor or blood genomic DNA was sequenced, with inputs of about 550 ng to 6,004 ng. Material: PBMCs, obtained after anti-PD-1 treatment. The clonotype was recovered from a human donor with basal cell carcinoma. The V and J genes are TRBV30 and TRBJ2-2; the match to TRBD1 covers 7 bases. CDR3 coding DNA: TGTGCCTGGAGTGACGAACAGGGGAACCCTCAAAGGGGGAACACCGGGGAGCTGTTTTTT. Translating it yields CAWSDEQGNPQRGNTGELFF.